This T cell receptor (beta chain) was documented in a study of blood T cell repertoires in COVID-19. Study information: Italy, Spain and the United States were the sources of the convalescent and acute COVID-19 samples. The analysed material was cDNA or gDNA that came from T cells, B-cell-depleted T cells, or PBMCs.

In the source study's methods: How many nucleated cells were present was estimated from reference gene primer amplification. The assay was immunoSEQ multiplex PCR, and TCRdb's table has in-frame clones only and misses some. V, J and clone size were drawn from that table, and D and trimming were deduced from the DNA. The sample records under 500,000 clones, nearly 90% being singletons. Cohorts were based on clinical histories the participants reported. The V gene's germline CDR1 is LNHDA and CDR2 SQIVND (reference sequence). This CDR3 is built from 15 residues. V lost 4 bases, J lost 5 bases, and 12 bases lay in between.

Sequencing input: PBMCs or T cells enriched from blood (not recorded which). The J gene is TRBJ1-6, the V gene TRBV19; D remains ambiguous. This sequence originates from a woman aged 18 to 35 with acute COVID-19. The CDR3 is CASSKGGKNNSPLHF. For the CDR3, the DNA is TGTGCCAGTAGTAAGGGAGGGAAGAATAATTCACCCCTCCACTTT.